The 29 T cell receptor beta chains given below trace back to one sample, sequenced in a study of radiation and T cells in renal cell carcinoma. Time point here: blood 4 weeks post-SBRT, at nephrectomy. Noted treatment: 15 Gy SBRT to primary tumor, nephrectomy 4 weeks later. Libraries were prepared by immunoSEQ multiplex PCR; TCRdb keeps only in-frame clonotypes and omits some of them. This table has under 200,000 clones, about 85% appearing once. Sequenced here: blood, sampled from a patient whose treatment included radiotherapy and nephrectomy. These receptors all stem from a woman in her forties or fifties with renal cell carcinoma.

The chain couples TRBV6-5 to TRBJ2-5, with 8 bases aligning to TRBD2. The junction had 11 bases not matched to a gene; V was cut back by 7 bases and J by 4 bases. Germline loops: CDR1 MNHEY, CDR2 SVGAGI. The CDR3 is 15 residues long. The CDR3 bases are TGTGCCAGCATTCCGACCCGAAGCGGGGGAGAGACCCAGTACTTC. It translates to CASIPTRSGGETQYF.

This chain connects TRBV18 to TRBJ2-4, with D uncertain. The CDR3 covers 15 residues. The germline CDR1 and CDR2 sequences are KGHSH and LQKENI. V lost 3 bases to trimming and J lost 3 bases, with 12 bases between them. CDR3 sequence (DNA): TGTGCCAGCTCACCGGATCAGGCAGGCAAAAACATTCAGTACTTC. Translated, it gives CASSPDQAGKNIQYF.

This clone has more than one count but fewer than ten. This rearrangement joins TRBV4-1 to TRBJ1-6; D not resolved. Germline-derived CDR1 and CDR2 are MGHRA and YSYEKL. The CDR3 is 16 residues long. The ends were cut back, 4 bases at V and 7 bases at J, with 17 bases in the middle. The CDR3, as DNA: TGCGCCAGCAGCCTTTACTCAGACGCTTTCAATTCACCCCTCCACTTT. Protein: CASSLYSDAFNSPLHF.

Regarding this clone: One end of the junction does not line up with germline, which may come from a read error. The V call is TRBV6-1, the J call TRBJ1-1; 7 positions agree with TRBD1. Looked up from germline, CDR1 is MNHNS and CDR2 is SASEGT. CDR3 length: 13 amino acids. The CDR3 is CAGRTGVKTEAFF. CDR3 sequence (DNA): TGTGCCGGGAGAACAGGGGTGAAGACTGAAGCTTTCTTT.

This clone was seen once. The gene calls are TRBV5-1 and TRBJ1-4; weak D call: TRBD1 (5 bases). V gave up 4 bases and J gave up 7 bases, with 14 bases separating them. CDR3 length equals 14 residues. CDR1 is SGHRS and CDR2 is YFSETQ in the germline V gene. The CDR3 region is CASSGGGGTEKLFF. CDR3 DNA: TGCGCCAGCAGCGGTGGGGGAGGGACTGAAAAACTGTTTTTT.

The V and J genes are TRBV4-2 and TRBJ2-3; 7 nucleotides match TRBD2. In germline, CDR1 is LGHNA, CDR2 YNFKEQ. This CDR3 has 15 amino acids. Trimming removed 4 bases from V and 4 bases from J; junction bases left unmatched: 8. CDR3: CASSRTGGGSDTQYF. Here the CDR3 DNA reads TGTGCCAGCAGCCGAACGGGGGGAGGTTCAGATACGCAGTATTTT.

The V gene is TRBV2, the J gene TRBJ2-1; 13 nucleotides agree with TRBD2. J was trimmed by 7 bases and V by 5 bases; bases with no gene match: 5. Germline CDR1 SNHLY, CDR2 FYNNEI. This CDR3 region has 15 residues. CDR3 region: CASSPQTSGGNEQFF. The CDR3 DNA sequence: TGTGCCAGCAGTCCGCAGACTAGCGGGGGGAATGAGCAGTTCTTC.

V gene TRBV19 combines with J gene TRBJ2-1; D not certain. V was cut by 0 bases and J by 10 bases, with 13 bases left in between. CDR1 and CDR2 from the germline V gene are LNHDA and SQIVND (reference sequence). This CDR3 is built from 14 residues. CDR3: CASSIEVDLVEQFF. CDR3 nucleotides: TGTGCCAGTAGTATAGAGGTAGACCTTGTGGAGCAGTTCTTC.

The V gene is TRBV4-1, the J gene TRBJ1-2; D uncertain. Germline values: CDR1 MGHRA, CDR2 YSYEKL. V was pared by 0 bases and J by 7 bases, with 18 bases between. This CDR3 spans 16 amino acids. This chain's CDR3 is CASSQDRWGNRGGYTF. DNA for the CDR3: TGCGCCAGCAGCCAAGATAGATGGGGTAATAGAGGTGGCTACACCTTC.

Of note for this clone: Other DNA sequences of this sample code for an identical CDR3. The chain uses TRBV2 and TRBJ2-7, with D perhaps being TRBD1 or TRBD2 (5 bases each). Germline CDR1 and CDR2: SNHLY and FYNNEI. This CDR3 spans 11 amino acids. The V end lost 8 bases, the J end lost 0 bases, and 5 bases lay between the germline ends. The CDR3 DNA follows: TGTGCCAGCGGGGGCTCCTACGAGCAGTACTTC. Residues: CASGGSYEQYF.

This chain uses TRBV13 with TRBJ1-2; the D gene is possibly TRBD1 (5 bases). Germline V gene lookup returns CDR1 PRHDT and CDR2 FYEKMQ (reference sequence). The CDR3 has 14 amino acids. V lost 0 bases, J lost 6 bases, and 11 bases lay in between. This CDR3 is CASSLGQVMDGYTF. CDR3 nucleotides: TGTGCCAGCAGCTTAGGACAGGTCATGGATGGCTACACCTTC.

The chain recombines TRBV5-1 with TRBJ2-2, with D unresolved. Germline V lookup: CDR1 SGHRS, CDR2 YFSETQ. V lost 5 bases and J 0 bases, leaving 8 bases between the germline ends. This CDR3 is built from 14 residues. CDR3 sequence reads: CASSPISNTGELFF. CDR3 DNA: TGCGCCAGCAGTCCGATATCGAACACCGGGGAGCTGTTTTTT.

This clone came up once. The V call is TRBV6-5, the J call TRBJ1-2; 7 bases line up with TRBD1. Trimming removed 7 bases from V and 4 bases from J; junction bases left unmatched: 15. Germline loops: CDR1 MNHEY, CDR2 SVGAGI. The length of the CDR3 is 16 residues. The chain's CDR3 is CASTYSWTGGGYGYTF. CDR3 coding DNA: TGTGCCAGCACCTACTCTTGGACAGGCGGAGGCTATGGCTACACCTTC.

This chain connects TRBV2 to TRBJ1-5, with TRBD1 as a possible D gene (6 bases). The CDR3 is 13 residues long. Germline CDR1 is SNHLY and CDR2 is FYNNEI. V was cut by 6 bases and J by 3 bases, with 9 bases left in between. The chain's CDR3 is CASSRGNNQPQHF. CDR3 coding DNA: TGTGCCAGCAGCAGGGGAAACAATCAGCCCCAGCATTTT.

The V call is TRBV5-1, the J call TRBJ1-6; 10 bases map to TRBD1. The CDR3 contains 16 residues. With 0 bases clipped from V and 6 bases from J, the junction kept 3 bases outside the gene matches. Germline V CDR1 and CDR2: SGHRS, YFSETQ. The CDR3 bases are TGCGCCAGCAGCTTGGAGGGACAGGGGTTTAATTCACCCCTCCACTTT. Translation: CASSLEGQGFNSPLHF.

The genes are TRBV5-4 and TRBJ1-1; no clear D gene. With 3 bases removed from V and 3 bases from J, the gap between germline ends came to 3 bases. Germline CDR1 reads SGHNT; CDR2 reads YYREEE (reference sequence). The CDR3 is 11 residues long. The CDR3 reads CASSSDTEAFF. The CDR3 DNA sequence: TGTGCCAGCAGCTCGGACACTGAAGCTTTCTTT.

The V and J genes are TRBV2 and TRBJ2-1; 9 nucleotides agree with TRBD2. The germline V gene has CDR1 SNHLY and CDR2 FYNNEI. This CDR3 has 14 amino acids. The junction had 3 bases not matched to a gene; V was cut back by 2 bases and J by 7 bases. Here the CDR3 reads CASSELAGFNEQFF. CDR3 DNA sequence: TGTGCCAGCAGTGAACTAGCGGGGTTTAATGAGCAGTTCTTC.

The chain couples TRBV5-1 to TRBJ2-3, with 7 bases identical to TRBD2. V shed 4 bases, J shed 1 base, and the junction held 9 bases outside the gene matches. The length of the CDR3 is 16 residues. Germline-derived CDR1 and CDR2 are SGHRS and YFSETQ. CDR3 sequence: CASSLTSSGGTDTQYF. The DNA for the CDR3 is TGCGCCAGCAGCCTAACTTCTAGCGGAGGCACAGATACGCAGTATTTT.

CDR3 amino acids: CASSQDRGQMGSPLHF. The CDR3 coding sequence is TGCGCCAGCAGCCAAGATCGGGGTCAAATGGGTTCACCCCTCCACTTT. The chain has TRBV4-1 and TRBJ1-6, with D unclear. CDR3 size: 16 residues. V gave up 0 bases and J gave up 9 bases, with 15 bases separating them. Germline CDR1 is MGHRA and CDR2 is YSYEKL.

The chain couples TRBV6-5 to TRBJ1-1; D gene ambiguous. Germline CDR1 and CDR2: MNHEY and SVGAGI. This CDR3 comprises 14 residues. The V gene lost 2 bases and the J gene lost 4 bases, with 11 bases spanning the gap. The CDR3 spells CASSYAWVGTEAFF. DNA of the CDR3: TGTGCCAGCAGTTACGCGTGGGTGGGCACTGAAGCTTTCTTT.

CDR3 region: CASSPRGQGANYGYTF. The DNA for the CDR3 is TGTGCCAGCTCACCAAGGGGACAGGGAGCTAACTATGGCTACACCTTC. The gene calls are TRBV18 and TRBJ1-2; 9 bases are a match to TRBD1. With V trimmed by 2 bases and J by 0 bases, 4 bases remained unmatched. The CDR3 runs 16 residues. Germline CDR1 KGHSH, CDR2 LQKENI.

This chain connects TRBV6-1 to TRBJ2-7; 11 bases agree with TRBD2. Per germline, CDR1 MNHNS and CDR2 SASEGT. The CDR3 runs to 14 residues. Trimming cost V 3 bases and J 7 bases; bases outside gene matches: 5. The CDR3 reads CASSDSSGGTEQYF. The CDR3, as DNA: TGTGCCAGCAGTGACTCTAGCGGGGGGACTGAGCAGTACTTC.

This clone was recorded only once. The V gene is TRBV9, the J gene TRBJ1-6, with D hard to call. V was cut by 3 bases and J by 9 bases, with 13 bases left in between. This CDR3 region has 14 residues. CDR1 is SGDLS and CDR2 is YYNGEE in the germline V gene. Here the CDR3 reads CASSAFLGGSPLHF. For the CDR3, the DNA is TGTGCCAGCAGCGCCTTCTTGGGAGGTTCACCCCTCCACTTT.

The gene calls are TRBV7-2 and TRBJ2-7; possible D gene TRBD2, 6 bases. From germline, CDR1 is SGHTA and CDR2 FQGNSA. The CDR3 loop spans 11 amino acids. V shed 3 bases and J shed 8 bases, with 8 bases lying between them. CDR3 bases: TGTGCCAGCAGCTTGGGGGGACAGCAGTACTTC. Its protein product is CASSLGGQQYF.

The chain carries TRBV19 and TRBJ1-5; the D is unclear. In germline, CDR1 is LNHDA, CDR2 SQIVND (reference sequence). Trimming left V 4 bases short and J 9 bases short, with 16 bases between. The CDR3 length is 14 residues. The CDR3 DNA is TGTGCCAGTAGTAGGAGGGAGGGCATAGGGCCCCAGCATTTT. Its protein product is CASSRREGIGPQHF.

The V gene is TRBV5-1, the J gene TRBJ1-1; 8 bases are a match to TRBD1. V lost 3 bases and J lost 0; bases outside the gene matches: 10. The CDR3 has 17 amino acids. Germline CDR1 is SGHRS and CDR2 is YFSETQ. For the CDR3, the DNA is TGCGCCAGCAGCTCCCTCAAAGGACAGGGTATGAACACTGAAGCTTTCTTT. This gives the protein CASSSLKGQGMNTEAFF.

Of note for this clone: An end of the junction differs from the germline gene, which may be a read error. The chain recombines TRBV6-5 with TRBJ1-1; 7 positions agree with TRBD1. Germline lookup yields CDR1 MNHEY and CDR2 SVGAGI. The CDR3 loop spans 15 amino acids. In nucleotides, the CDR3 is TGTGCCAGCAGTGACTCCACAGGGGTTGGCACTGAAGCTTTCTTT. Translation: CASSDSTGVGTEAFF.

V usage is TRBV5-1 and J usage is TRBJ2-7; the match to TRBD2 covers 8 bases. CDR1 SGHRS and CDR2 YFSETQ come from the germline V gene. CDR3 length: 15 amino acids. V gave up 5 bases and J gave up 1 base; unmatched junction bases: 8. The CDR3 region is CASRGTGTSSYEQYF. The CDR3 nucleotides read TGCGCCAGCAGAGGGACCGGGACTAGTTCCTACGAGCAGTACTTC. The full variable domain, completed using reference TRBV5-1 and TRBJ2-7, is KAGVTQTPRYLIKTRGQQVTLSCSPISGHRSVSWYQQTPGQGLQFLFEYFSETQRNKGNFPGRFSGRQFSNSRSEMNVSTLELGDSALYLCASRGTGTSSYEQYFGPGTRLTVT.

The rearrangement uses TRBV6-1 and TRBJ1-2; TRBD1 matches 7 bases. From germline, CDR1 is MNHNS and CDR2 SASEGT. The CDR3 length is 15 residues. The V gene end was trimmed by 2 bases and the J gene end by 4 bases; junction bases not matched to a gene: 7. DNA of the CDR3: TGTGCCAGCAGTGAATTCGCCTGGGACAGCTATGGCTACACCTTC. The encoded protein is CASSEFAWDSYGYTF.